What follows are 24 T cell receptor beta chains derived from one specimen sequenced in a study of blood T cell repertoires in COVID-19 (dated by TCRdb to 2020 to 2021). The method was the immunoSEQ multiplex PCR assay. TCRdb retrieved this table from immuneACCESS and kept in-frame rearrangements only. Not all clones are present; in checked studies, unresolved V genes account for under half, and no reason is known for the remainder. Recorded for this sample are fewer than 250,000 clones; approximately 73% of them occurred a single time. The ten most abundant clones make up about 17% of the sample. The source material was PBMCs or T cells enriched from blood (not recorded which). The receptors were gathered from a woman in her 50s with acute COVID-19.

CDR3 sequence (DNA): TGTGCCAGCACCGTCCGACAGTTGGGGCGCAATCAGCCCCAGCATTTT. Amino acids: CASTVRQLGRNQPQHF. The J gene is TRBJ1-5, the V gene TRBV28, with a possible D match to TRBD1 (5 bases). V was shortened by 7 bases and J by 2 bases, with 18 bases between the two germline ends. The CDR3 length is 16 residues. CDR1 is MDHEN, CDR2 SYDVKM, per germline.

This chain connects TRBV7-9 to TRBJ1-3; D remains unclear. Trimming cost V 5 bases and J 7 bases, with 12 bases left between them. Germline V gives CDR1 SEHNR, CDR2 FQNEAQ (reference sequence). This CDR3 region has 13 residues. DNA of the CDR3: TGTGCCAGCAGCCCCCGGAGAGACAACACCATATATTTT. Amino acid sequence: CASSPRRDNTIYF.

The gene calls are TRBV28 and TRBJ2-3, with TRBD1 identical over 11 bases. This CDR3 has 18 residues. Trimming cost V 6 bases and J 2 bases; bases outside gene matches: 13. CDR1 is MDHEN, CDR2 SYDVKM, per germline. The CDR3 DNA reads TGTGCCAGCAGCCCTGTCCCGGGACAGGGGGTCCTCACAGATACGCAGTATTTT. It yields the protein CASSPVPGQGVLTDTQYF.

This clone was seen a handful of times. The chain uses TRBV12-3 or TRBV12-4 and TRBJ2-5; 8 nucleotides align to TRBD2. This CDR3 spans 13 amino acids. Losses at the gene ends were 5 bases for V and 7 bases for J; bases not matched to a gene: 6. CDR3: CASSVLAVGTQYF. In nucleotides, the CDR3 is TGTGCCAGCAGTGTACTAGCGGTCGGGACCCAGTACTTC.

This clone was detected a few times. This chain connects TRBV28 to TRBJ1-6, with D possibly TRBD1 on 6 matching bases. CDR1 and CDR2 from the germline V gene are MDHEN and SYDVKM. V lost 8 bases and J lost 7, with 18 bases in between. This CDR3 region has 15 residues. CDR3: CASGLPGQGNSPLHF. CDR3 bases: TGTGCCAGCGGTCTACCGGGACAAGGGAATTCACCCCTCCACTTT.

The rearrangement uses TRBV7-8 and TRBJ1-4; 10 nucleotides align to TRBD1. The length of the CDR3 is 15 residues. The V segment lost 5 bases and the J segment 7 bases; nucleotides outside the gene matches: 7. Germline V gene data show CDR1 as SGHVS and CDR2 as FQNEAQ. CDR3 loop: CASSPDRGRVEKLFF. The CDR3 DNA reads TGTGCCAGCAGCCCCGACAGGGGGCGTGTTGAAAAACTGTTTTTT.

The J gene is TRBJ2-5, the V gene TRBV29-1, with 8 positions matching TRBD2. The CDR3 loop spans 12 amino acids. V gave up 3 bases and J gave up 5 bases; unmatched junction bases: 2. CDR1 is SQVTM and CDR2 is ANQGSEA in the germline V gene. CDR3 nucleotide sequence: TGCAGCGTTGATGCGGGGGGCGAGACCCAGTACTTC. This gives the protein CSVDAGGETQYF.

J is TRBJ1-2 and V is TRBV4-3; maybe TRBD1 (5 bases). Per germline, CDR1 LGHNA and CDR2 YSLEER. This CDR3 spans 14 amino acids. V lost 0 bases, J lost 4 bases, and 9 bases lay in between. Here the CDR3 reads CASSQDAGIYGYTF. CDR3 bases: TGCGCCAGCAGCCAAGATGCAGGGATCTATGGCTACACCTTC.

This clone was found many times. V gene TRBV6-4 combines with J gene TRBJ2-3; D possibly corresponds to TRBD1 (5 bases). Trimming removed 3 bases from V and 2 bases from J, with 12 bases in between. The germline V gene encodes CDR1 MRHNA and CDR2 SNTAGT. The CDR3 covers 15 residues. The CDR3 sequence is CASSDFQGSTDTQYF. CDR3 sequence (DNA): TGTGCCAGCAGTGATTTCCAGGGATCCACAGATACGCAGTATTTT.

This clone has a single count. The J gene is TRBJ2-7, the V gene TRBV14, with TRBD1 as a possible D gene (5 bases). The V end was cut by 4 bases, the J end by 4 bases, with 14 bases between. There are 14 residues in the CDR3. CDR1 is SGHDN, CDR2 FVKESK, per germline. The CDR3 sequence is CASSLRAESYEQYV. The CDR3 region has the DNA TGTGCCAGCAGCCTCAGGGCAGAGAGTTACGAGCAGTACGTC.

This chain joins TRBV19 and TRBJ1-2; TRBD1 matches at 8 bases. This CDR3 has 17 residues. V shed 7 bases and J 0 bases; nucleotides not matched to a gene: 13. The germline V gene encodes CDR1 LNHDA and CDR2 SQIVND (reference sequence). The CDR3 loop reads CASTPLGQGLANYGYTF. CDR3 DNA: TGTGCCAGTACCCCCCTCGGACAGGGCCTCGCTAACTATGGCTACACCTTC.

The chain recombines TRBV28 with TRBJ1-2; possibly TRBD1 for D (6 bases). In germline, CDR1 is MDHEN, CDR2 SYDVKM. The ends were cut back, 5 bases at V and 7 bases at J, with 17 bases in the middle. The CDR3 extends over 14 amino acids. The CDR3, as DNA: TGTGCCAGCAGTCCTCAGGGGCCCCGGGGTGGCTACACCTTC. It translates to CASSPQGPRGGYTF.

CDR3 DNA sequence: TGTGCCAGCAGTTTCAAGGGAGGCTATGAAAAACTGTTTTTT. Protein: CASSFKGGYEKLFF. This chain uses TRBV28 with TRBJ1-4; D not resolved. CDR1 MDHEN and CDR2 SYDVKM come from the germline V gene. V was shortened by 3 bases and J by 6 bases, with 11 bases between the two germline ends. The CDR3 is 14 amino acids.

Remarks on this clone: The sample contains more than one DNA sequence encoding this CDR3. The genes are TRBV5-1 and TRBJ1-6; D remains unclear. CDR1 and CDR2 (germline): SGHRS, YFSETQ. Between the trimmed V and J ends, which lost 0 bases and 8 bases, there was a span of 9 bases. CDR3 size: 14 residues. The CDR3 loop reads CASSLGEADSPLHF. The CDR3, as DNA: TGCGCCAGCAGCTTGGGGGAAGCGGATTCACCCCTCCACTTT.

The J gene is TRBJ1-2, the V gene TRBV29-1; 8 nucleotides line up with TRBD1. J was trimmed by 1 base and V by 7 bases; bases with no gene match: 5. This CDR3 comprises 13 residues. Germline V lookup: CDR1 SQVTM, CDR2 ANQGSEA. CDR3: CSGMGQDNYGYTF. In nucleotides, the CDR3 is TGCAGCGGTATGGGACAGGATAACTATGGCTACACCTTC.

The CDR3 region is CASSPPSDRDLGEQFF. In nucleotides, the CDR3 is TGTGCCAGCTCACCACCCTCCGACAGGGACTTGGGTGAGCAGTTCTTC. The chain couples TRBV18 to TRBJ2-1, with D tentatively TRBD1 (7 bases). V gave up 0 bases and J gave up 9 bases, with 18 bases separating them. The CDR3 runs to 16 residues. Germline V CDR1 and CDR2: KGHSH, LQKENI.

The chain carries TRBV5-4 and TRBJ2-6, with a weak D call TRBD2 (5 bases). The CDR3 spans 14 residues. The V end lost 5 bases, the J end lost 1 base, and 7 bases lay between the germline ends. Germline values: CDR1 SGHNT, CDR2 YYREEE (reference sequence). The CDR3 DNA reads as TGTGCCAGCAGATCGGGATCTGGGGCCAACGTCCTGACTTTC. Translated, it gives CASRSGSGANVLTF. Full variable domain (remainder filled in from reference TRBV5-4 and TRBJ2-6): ETGVTQSPTHLIKTRGQQVTLRCSSQSGHNTVSWYQQALGQGPQFIFQYYREEENGRGNFPPRFSGLQFPNYSSELNVNALELDDSALYLCASRSGSGANVLTFGAGSRLTVL.

The chain carries TRBV7-2 and TRBJ1-5, with TRBD1 matching over 8 bases. Losses at the gene ends were 1 base for V and 7 bases for J; bases not matched to a gene: 9. The germline V gene encodes CDR1 SGHTA and CDR2 FQGNSA. The CDR3 consists of 16 residues. The CDR3 nucleotides are TGTGCCAGCAGCTTAGGGATGCAGGGGGCAGGGCAGCCCCAGCATTTT. Translation gives CASSLGMQGAGQPQHF.

This clone was recorded only once. The genes are TRBV7-2 and TRBJ2-2; TRBD2 agrees at 9 bases. This CDR3 comprises 15 residues. The V gene's germline CDR1 is SGHTA and CDR2 FQGNSA. The ends lost 5 bases at V and 3 bases at J; junction bases unmatched: 4. The CDR3 bases are TGTGCCAGCAGCACCAGACTAGCGGACACCGGGGAGCTGTTTTTT. Translation gives CASSTRLADTGELFF.

The chain is built from TRBV5-1 and TRBJ2-6, with 12 bases that match TRBD2. The V gene's germline CDR1 is SGHRS and CDR2 YFSETQ. This CDR3 contains 21 residues. J lost 3 bases, V lost 3 bases, and 16 bases had no gene match. CDR3 residues: CASSSRGQTTSGGGGANVLTF. CDR3 bases: TGCGCCAGCAGCTCCCGAGGACAAACGACTAGCGGGGGAGGTGGGGCCAACGTCCTGACTTTC. Based on the CDR3 plus reference TRBV5-1 and TRBJ2-6, the full variable domain is KAGVTQTPRYLIKTRGQQVTLSCSPISGHRSVSWYQQTPGQGLQFLFEYFSETQRNKGNFPGRFSGRQFSNSRSEMNVSTLELGDSALYLCASSSRGQTTSGGGGANVLTFGAGSRLTVL.

This clone was found once. V is TRBV11-2 and J is TRBJ2-6; TRBD1 is a possible D gene (5 bases). This CDR3 has 16 residues. V was clipped by 11 bases and J by 0 bases, with 17 bases between them. Germline V lookup: CDR1 SGHAT, CDR2 FQNNGV. CDR3 region: CAGSAGSLSGANVLTF. CDR3 nucleotide sequence: TGTGCCGGATCGGCAGGGTCCCTCTCTGGGGCCAACGTCCTGACTTTC.

The CDR3 bases are TGTGCCAGCAGCAAGGGATATACAGGGAACAACAATGAGCAGTTCTTC. Translated: CASSKGYTGNNNEQFF. The chain combines TRBV4-2 with TRBJ2-1; D is perhaps TRBD1 (6 bases). The V and J ends lost 5 bases and 5 bases respectively, with 19 bases between them. CDR1 LGHNA and CDR2 YNFKEQ come from the germline V gene. The CDR3 sequence is 16 residues long.

J is TRBJ1-1 and V is TRBV18, with a tentative D call TRBD1 (6 bases). Germline V gene lookup returns CDR1 KGHSH and CDR2 LQKENI. The CDR3 consists of 15 residues. V shed 3 bases and J shed 0 bases, with 11 bases lying between them. DNA for the CDR3: TGTGCCAGCTCACCTTTCACAGGGATGAACACTGAAGCTTTCTTT. It translates to CASSPFTGMNTEAFF. The full variable domain, with the rest looked up from reference TRBV18 and TRBJ1-1, is NAGVMQNPRHLVRRRGQEARLRCSPMKGHSHVYWYRQLPEEGLKFMVYLQKENIIDESGMPKERFSAEFPKEGPSILRIQQVVRGDSAAYFCASSPFTGMNTEAFFGQGTRLTVV.

This clone occurred a few times. The rearrangement joins TRBV21-1 to TRBJ1-5; no DNA check was done on the table's D call, TRBD1. TRBV21-1 is a recognized pseudogene. This CDR3 is built from 17 residues. The CDR3 here is CASTRQGAYWVLGPQHF. In DNA form, the CDR3 reads TGTGCCAGCACCCGACAGGGGGCGTACTGGGTTCTCGGGCCCCAGCATTTT.